A selection of T cell receptor beta chains follows, all from one sample in a study of blood T cell repertoires in COVID-19. Method: immunoSEQ multiplex PCR; TCRdb's copy keeps in-frame clones and lacks some. The data show around 95,000 clones, less than 90% seen once. Sequencing used peripheral blood. The receptors come from a man aged 25 to 40 in a cohort sampled during active COVID-19. Each CDR3 is given with its conserved first and last residue. The D gene is left open where the match is weak. Only part of the rows carry a size: once, few, many, or a class if the clone is expanded.

j_call | v_call | d_call | clone_size | cdr3_nt | cdr3_aa
TRBJ1-1 | TRBV9 | - | - | TGTGCCAGCAGCGTAGGTCTGGCCGAGACAGGACCCCACACTGAAGCTTTCTTT | CASSVGLAETGPHTEAFF
TRBJ1-2 | TRBV5-1 | TRBD1 | - | TGCGCCAGCAGCTCGAGGACAGGGGGCGACTATGGCTACACCTTC | CASSSRTGGDYGYTF
TRBJ2-7 | TRBV3-1/TRBV3-2 | TRBD2 | once | TGTGCCAGCAGCTCCTCCGGGACTAGCGGCCCAGAGCAGTACTTC | CASSSSGTSGPEQYF
TRBJ2-7 | TRBV12-3/TRBV12-4 | - | - | TGTGCCAGCAGTACAAGTTCCTACGAGCAGTACTTC | CASSTSSYEQYF
TRBJ1-2 | TRBV5-5 | TRBD1 | few | TGTGCCAGCAGCTTGGCTCTGAGACAGGGAGCTAACTATGGCTACACCTTC | CASSLALRQGANYGYTF
TRBJ1-2 | TRBV6-5 | - | once | TGCGCCAGCAGTTACTCGGGGTCTGACTACGGCTACACCTTC | CASSYSGSDYGYTF
TRBJ2-7 | TRBV9 | - | - | TGTGCCAGCAGCGTAGGGGGACTCGCCTACGAGCAGTACTTC | CASSVGGLAYEQYF
TRBJ1-6 | TRBV4-3 | TRBD1 | - | TGCGCCAGCAGCCAAGGGACAGGGAGCTCCTATAATTCACCCCTCCACTTT | CASSQGTGSSYNSPLHF
TRBJ2-5 | TRBV4-1 | TRBD2 | - | TGCGCCAGCAGCCAAGTTGGTCTAGCGGTGGAGACCCAGTACTTC | CASSQVGLAVETQYF
TRBJ2-7 | TRBV27 | - | - | TGTGCCAGCAGTTTGAGTAGTCGGGGGGCGCCCTACGAGCAGTACTTC | CASSLSSRGAPYEQYF
TRBJ1-5 | TRBV2 | - | - | TGTGCCAGCAGTGTCAGCCCCGGACAGTCCCTGTATCAGCCCCAGCATTTT | CASSVSPGQSLYQPQHF
TRBJ2-2 | TRBV5-8 | TRBD2 | - | TGTGCCAGCAGCTTGGGTCTAGCGGGGCACACCGGGGAGCTGTTTTTT | CASSLGLAGHTGELFF
TRBJ2-2 | TRBV2 | - | - | TGTGCCACCAGGCAGGCGTCAGGGTTCACCGGGGAGCTGTTTTTT | CATRQASGFTGELFF
TRBJ2-5 | TRBV18 | - | - | TGTGCCAGCTCACCGCTAGGCCCCGGGGTACTAGAGACCCAGTACTTC | CASSPLGPGVLETQYF
TRBJ2-7 | TRBV3-1/TRBV3-2 | - | - | TGTGCCAGCAGCCAAGCACAGACCTACGAGCAGTACTTC | CASSQAQTYEQYF
TRBJ1-5 | TRBV6-6 | - | few | TGTGCCAGCAAATATTCCGATCAGCCCCAGCATTTT | CASKYSDQPQHF
TRBJ1-5 | TRBV19 | TRBD1 | - | TGTGCCAGTAGTATTCGGGATAAGCAGGGGGTAGCTCTTAGCAATCAGCCCCAGCATTTT | CASSIRDKQGVALSNQPQHF
TRBJ2-2 | TRBV5-1 | - | - | TGCGCCAGCAGCTTTCCACAGGGGGGGACCGGGGAGCTGTTTTTT | CASSFPQGGTGELFF
TRBJ2-3 | TRBV10-3 | TRBD1 | - | TGTGCCATCAGTGAGCCCGACAGGGGAACAGATACGCAGTATTTT | CAISEPDRGTDTQYF
TRBJ2-1 | TRBV10-3 | TRBD2 | - | TGTGCCATCAGTGAGTTAACGGGGGGGATGTACAATGAGCAGTTCTTC | CAISELTGGMYNEQFF
TRBJ2-3 | TRBV3-1/TRBV3-2 | TRBD2 | - | TGTGCCAGCAGCCAAGCTCCGGGACTACGCACAGATACGCAGTATTTT | CASSQAPGLRTDTQYF
TRBJ1-6 | TRBV21-1 | - | - | TGTGCCAGCAGCCCCCGGGACAGGAGCTCCTATAATTCACCCCTCCACTTT | CASSPRDRSSYNSPLHF
TRBJ1-1 | TRBV24-1 | - | - | TGTGCCACCAGTGATGATATCTTGGACAGCCATAACACTGAAGCTTTCTTT | CATSDDILDSHNTEAFF
TRBJ1-6 | TRBV3-1/TRBV3-2 | - | - | TGTGCCAGCAGCCCAAGCGTAGGGACTGTCAATTCACCCCTCCACTTT | CASSPSVGTVNSPLHF
TRBJ2-5 | TRBV24-1 | - | - | TGTGCCACCAGCCCGGGACATTCTTACCAAGAGACCCAGTACTTC | CATSPGHSYQETQYF
TRBJ1-2 | TRBV6-5 | - | - | TGTGCCAGCAGTTACTCCCTTGGGGGGGCCGCCTATGGCTACACCTTC | CASSYSLGGAAYGYTF
TRBJ2-3 | TRBV7-3 | TRBD2 | - | TGTGCCAGCAGCATCTTTAGCGGGGGTGGTACGCAGTATTTT | CASSIFSGGGTQYF
TRBJ1-1 | TRBV6-1 | - | - | TGTGCCAGCAGTGAACGGGAGAACACTGAAGCTTTCTTT | CASSERENTEAFF
TRBJ2-2 | TRBV19 | TRBD2 | - | TGTGCCAGTAGTACCCCGCTAGGACTAGCGGGGGTCACCGGGGAGCTGTTTTTT | CASSTPLGLAGVTGELFF
TRBJ1-4 | TRBV3-1/TRBV3-2 | TRBD1 | - | TGTGCCAGCAGCCCTTCCGGGACAGGGTACGAAAAACTGTTTTTT | CASSPSGTGYEKLFF
TRBJ2-6 | TRBV2 | TRBD1 | - | TGTGCCAGCAGTGACGGGACAGGGGGCGTTGGGGCCAACGTCCTGACTTTC | CASSDGTGGVGANVLTF
TRBJ2-7 | TRBV5-4 | TRBD2 | few | TGTGCCAGCAGCCAGGAGCCGGGACTAGCGGCCGAGCAGTACTTC | CASSQEPGLAAEQYF
TRBJ1-5 | TRBV14 | - | - | TGTGCCAGCAGCCAAGGGGGGGGCAATCAGCCCCAGCATTTT | CASSQGGGNQPQHF
TRBJ2-6 | TRBV29-1 | - | - | TGCAGCGCAGGGGCAGGGTCCGGGGCCAACGTCCTGACTTTC | CSAGAGSGANVLTF
TRBJ2-5 | TRBV11-2 | TRBD2 | - | TGTGCCAGCAGCTTAGTTAGCGGGGGGGTGGAGACCCAGTACTTC | CASSLVSGGVETQYF
TRBJ1-2 | TRBV20-1 | - | - | TGCAGTGCTAGTCCCGGGTACTTC | CSASPGYF
TRBJ1-1 | TRBV19 | - | - | TGTGCCAGTAGTATAGAGGTAGAGGAAACGGCTTTCTTT | CASSIEVEETAFF
TRBJ1-4 | TRBV19 | TRBD1 | - | TGTGCCAGTAGTGGACAGGGAAAACGAAATGAAAAACTGTTTTTT | CASSGQGKRNEKLFF
TRBJ2-1 | TRBV6-4 | TRBD2 | - | TGTGCCAGCAGTGAACTAGCGGGGGTCAACAATGAGCAGTTCTTC | CASSELAGVNNEQFF
TRBJ1-3 | TRBV5-1 | - | - | TGCGCCAGCAGCTCCGGGGGGGCCTCTGGAAACACCATATATTTT | CASSSGGASGNTIYF
TRBJ1-2 | TRBV5-1 | - | - | TGCGCCAGCAGCTTTGGTGCCAGGGGCGATGGCTACACCTTC | CASSFGARGDGYTF
TRBJ2-7 | TRBV28 | TRBD1 | - | TGTGCCAGCAGTTTAGCAACAGGGGGCCCATCTATTTACGAGCAGTACTTC | CASSLATGGPSIYEQYF
TRBJ2-1 | TRBV5-5 | TRBD2 | - | TGTGCCAGCAGCTTCCTGAGCGGGGGGAAGTACAATGAGCAGTTCTTC | CASSFLSGGKYNEQFF
TRBJ1-4 | TRBV5-6 | TRBD1 | - | TGTGCCAGCAGCCCAGGGGGCGCACGGGAAAAACTGTTTTTT | CASSPGGAREKLFF
TRBJ1-1 | TRBV4-1 | - | - | TGCGCCAGCAGCCAAGAGACAGGTTGGGAAGCTTTCTTT | CASSQETGWEAFF
TRBJ2-7 | TRBV5-4 | TRBD2 | once | TGTGCCAGCAGCCAGAAGGGTGGCGGGGGGGCCTACGAGCAGTACTTC | CASSQKGGGGAYEQYF
TRBJ2-1 | TRBV7-8 | TRBD1 | - | TGTGCCAGCAGCTCGGGACAGGTAAACGATGAGCAGTTCTTC | CASSSGQVNDEQFF